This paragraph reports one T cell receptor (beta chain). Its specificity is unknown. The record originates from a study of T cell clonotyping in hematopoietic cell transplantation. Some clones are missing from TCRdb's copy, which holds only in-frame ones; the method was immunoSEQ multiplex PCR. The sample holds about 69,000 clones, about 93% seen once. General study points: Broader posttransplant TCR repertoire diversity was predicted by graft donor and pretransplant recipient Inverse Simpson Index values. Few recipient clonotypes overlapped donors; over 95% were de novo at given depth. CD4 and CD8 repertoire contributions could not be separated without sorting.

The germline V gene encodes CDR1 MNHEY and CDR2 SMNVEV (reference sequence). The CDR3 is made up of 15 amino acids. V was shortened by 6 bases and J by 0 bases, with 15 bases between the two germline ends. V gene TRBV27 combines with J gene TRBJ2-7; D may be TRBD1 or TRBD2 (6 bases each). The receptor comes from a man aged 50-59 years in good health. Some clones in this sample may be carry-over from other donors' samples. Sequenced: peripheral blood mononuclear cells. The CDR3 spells CASRTYGGLSYEQYF. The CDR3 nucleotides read TGTGCCAGCAGAACTTATGGGGGGCTCTCCTACGAGCAGTACTTC.